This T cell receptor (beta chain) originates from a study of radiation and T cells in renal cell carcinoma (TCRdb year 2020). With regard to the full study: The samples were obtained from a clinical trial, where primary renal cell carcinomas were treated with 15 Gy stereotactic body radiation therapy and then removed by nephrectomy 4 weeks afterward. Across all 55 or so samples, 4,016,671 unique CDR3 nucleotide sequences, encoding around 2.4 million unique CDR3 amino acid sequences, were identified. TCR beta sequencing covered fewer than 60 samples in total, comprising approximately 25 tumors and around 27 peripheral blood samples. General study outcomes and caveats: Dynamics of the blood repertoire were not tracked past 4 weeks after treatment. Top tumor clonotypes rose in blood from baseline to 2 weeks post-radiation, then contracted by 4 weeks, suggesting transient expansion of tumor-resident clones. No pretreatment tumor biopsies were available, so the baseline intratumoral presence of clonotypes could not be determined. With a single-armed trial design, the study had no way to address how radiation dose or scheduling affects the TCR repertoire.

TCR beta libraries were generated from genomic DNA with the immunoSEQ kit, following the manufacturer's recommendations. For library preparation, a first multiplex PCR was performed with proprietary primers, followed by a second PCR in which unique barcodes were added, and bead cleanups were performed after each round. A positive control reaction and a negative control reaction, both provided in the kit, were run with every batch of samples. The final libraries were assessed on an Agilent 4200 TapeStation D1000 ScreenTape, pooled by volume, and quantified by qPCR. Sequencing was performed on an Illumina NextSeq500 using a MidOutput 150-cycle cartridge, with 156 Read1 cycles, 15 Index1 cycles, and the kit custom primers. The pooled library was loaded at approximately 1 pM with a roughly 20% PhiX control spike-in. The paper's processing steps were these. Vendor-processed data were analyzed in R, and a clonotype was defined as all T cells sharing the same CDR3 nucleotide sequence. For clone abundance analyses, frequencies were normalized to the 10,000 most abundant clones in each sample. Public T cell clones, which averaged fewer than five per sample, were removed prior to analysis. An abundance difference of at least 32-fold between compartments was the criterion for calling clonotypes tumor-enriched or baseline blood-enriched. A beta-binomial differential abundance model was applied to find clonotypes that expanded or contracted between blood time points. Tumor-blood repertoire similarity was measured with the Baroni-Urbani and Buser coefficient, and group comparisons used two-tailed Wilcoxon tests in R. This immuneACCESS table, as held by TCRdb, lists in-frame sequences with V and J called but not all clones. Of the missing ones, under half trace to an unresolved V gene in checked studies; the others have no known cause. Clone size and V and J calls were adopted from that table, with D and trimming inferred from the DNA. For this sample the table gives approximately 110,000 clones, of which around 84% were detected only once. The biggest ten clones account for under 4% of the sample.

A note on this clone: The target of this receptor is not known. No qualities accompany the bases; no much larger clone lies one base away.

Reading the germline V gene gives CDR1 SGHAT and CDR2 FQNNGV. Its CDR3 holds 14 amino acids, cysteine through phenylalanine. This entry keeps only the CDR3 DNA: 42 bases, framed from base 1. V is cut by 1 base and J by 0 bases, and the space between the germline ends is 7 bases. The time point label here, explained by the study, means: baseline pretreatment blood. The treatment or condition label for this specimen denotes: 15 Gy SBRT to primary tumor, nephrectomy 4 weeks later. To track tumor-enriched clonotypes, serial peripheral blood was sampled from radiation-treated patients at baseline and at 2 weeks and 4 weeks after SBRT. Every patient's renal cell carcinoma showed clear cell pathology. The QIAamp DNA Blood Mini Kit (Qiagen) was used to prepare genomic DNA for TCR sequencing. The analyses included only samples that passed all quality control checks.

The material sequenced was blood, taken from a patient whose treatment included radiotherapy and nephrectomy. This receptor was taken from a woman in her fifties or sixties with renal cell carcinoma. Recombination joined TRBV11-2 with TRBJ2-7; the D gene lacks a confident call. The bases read TGTGCCAGCAGCTTAGTCGGAAACTCCTACGAGCAGTACTTC. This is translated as CASSLVGNSYEQYF.